The clone carrying this TCR beta chain was seen more than once but under ten times. The entry originates in a study of T cell repertoires in cytomegalovirus infection. Study details: It can be stated that public TCR beta signatures indicated CMV infection as well as a matching HLA type.

TCRdb called the reads again in MiXCR, with one record for every CDR3 protein. The data contain some 320,000 distinct CDR3 sequences, more than 8% of them singletons. V dropped 5 bases and J dropped 0 bases, with 17 bases sitting between them. CDR1 and CDR2 from the germline V gene are LNHDA and SQIVND (reference sequence). CDR3 length equals 16 residues. The sequenced material came from PBMCs. This sequence joins TRBV19 and TRBJ2-7; TRBD1 or TRBD2 may be the D gene (5 bases each). This TCR was sampled from a human donor in good health (CMV status not recorded). Some clones in this sample may be carry-over from other donors' samples. The CDR3 region has the DNA TGTGCCAGTAGTTCCGCCGGGACGCAGAGCTCCTACGAGCAGTACTTC. Amino acids: CASSSAGTQSSYEQYF. The full variable domain, with the rest looked up from reference TRBV19 and TRBJ2-7, is DGGITQSPKYLFRKEGQNVTLSCEQNLNHDAMYWYRQDPGQGLRLIYYSQIVNDFQKGDIAEGYSVSREKKESFPLTVTSAQKNPTAFYLCASSSAGTQSSYEQYFGPGTRLTVT.